This T cell receptor beta chain was obtained from a study of T-cell reconstitution after alpha-beta-depleted transplantation in children. Study-wide points: By about two months after transplant, alpha-beta T cells reportedly arose from several hundred graft clones that had expanded. Surviving thymic progenitors and recipient T cells were the source of high TCRbeta diversity at day 60 in some patients.

With 2 bases removed from V and 5 bases from J, the gap between germline ends came to 12 bases. This CDR3 has 14 amino acids. Germline V gene lookup returns CDR1 MGHDK and CDR2 SYGVNS. Unique molecular identifiers were used to barcode this TCRbeta library. In TCRdb, the PCR reads were re-called with MiXCR into one record per CDR3 protein. The sample lists some 600,000 distinct CDR3 sequences; approximately 12% were seen once. This clonotype has ten or more counts. The antigen is not known. This receptor was identified in a male patient between 10 and 17 years old who had a stem cell transplant for acute myeloid leukemia, so the T cells may come from the graft donor. The V gene is TRBV25-1, the J gene TRBJ2-5; weak D call: TRBD2 (5 bases). Here the sequenced sample was PBMCs, mostly from graft donor cells, taken 360 days after TCRalphabeta/CD19-depleted stem cell transplant. The CDR3 sequence: CASSEPLVRETQYF. In nucleotides, the CDR3 is TGTGCCAGCAGTGAACCACTAGTGCGGGAGACCCAGTACTTC.